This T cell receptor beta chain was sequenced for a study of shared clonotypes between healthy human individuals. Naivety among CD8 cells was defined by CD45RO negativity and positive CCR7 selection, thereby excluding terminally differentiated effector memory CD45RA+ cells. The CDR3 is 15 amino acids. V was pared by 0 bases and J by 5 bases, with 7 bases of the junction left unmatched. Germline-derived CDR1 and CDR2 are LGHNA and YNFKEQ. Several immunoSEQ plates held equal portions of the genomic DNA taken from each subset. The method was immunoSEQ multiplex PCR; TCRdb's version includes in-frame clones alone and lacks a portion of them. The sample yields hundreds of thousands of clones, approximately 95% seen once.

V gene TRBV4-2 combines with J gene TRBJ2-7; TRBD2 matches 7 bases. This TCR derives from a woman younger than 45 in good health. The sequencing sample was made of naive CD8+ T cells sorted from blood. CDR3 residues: CASSQEGGSGNEQYF. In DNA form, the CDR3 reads TGTGCCAGCAGCCAAGAAGGCGGGAGTGGTAACGAGCAGTACTTC.